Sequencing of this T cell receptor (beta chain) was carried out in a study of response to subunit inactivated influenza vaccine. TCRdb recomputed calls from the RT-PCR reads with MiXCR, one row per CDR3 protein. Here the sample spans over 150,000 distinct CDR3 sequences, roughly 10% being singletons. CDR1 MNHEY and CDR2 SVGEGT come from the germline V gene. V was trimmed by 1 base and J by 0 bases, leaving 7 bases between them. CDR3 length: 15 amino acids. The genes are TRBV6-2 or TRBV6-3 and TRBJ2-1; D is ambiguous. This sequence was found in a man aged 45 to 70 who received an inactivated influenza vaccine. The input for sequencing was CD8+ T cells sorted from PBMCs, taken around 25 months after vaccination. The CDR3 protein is CASSYLGLSYNEQFF. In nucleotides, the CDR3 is TGTGCCAGCAGTTACTTGGGCCTCTCCTACAATGAGCAGTTCTTC.